Sequencing of this T cell receptor beta chain was carried out in a study of T cell repertoires in cytomegalovirus infection. Overall study context: CMV epitopes that were recently identified and HLA-C-restricted were used alongside well-studied HLA-B-restricted ones.

This CDR3 region has 17 residues. Germline CDR1 and CDR2: LGHNA and YSLEER. The V and J ends lost 0 bases and 6 bases respectively, with 18 bases between them. Details on this clonotype: Its specificity is not known.

TCRdb independently ran MiXCR on the reads; one entry per CDR3 protein. Among roughly 920,000 distinct CDR3 sequences listed, 25% to 40% were seen once. The chain is built from TRBV4-3 and TRBJ2-1, with D perhaps being TRBD1 or TRBD2 (6 bases each). The specimen comprised cultured CD8+ T cells from PBMCs, sampled from culture after CMV antigen stimulation. The sequence derives from a human donor in good health (CMV status not recorded). Some clones in this sample may be carry-over from other donors' samples. CDR3 in DNA: TGCGCCAGCAGCCAAGATCGGGGGCCCGGCCTGGGCAATGAGCAGTTCTTC. Encoded protein: CASSQDRGPGLGNEQFF.